The entry below gives a single TCR beta chain sequence along with its context. What it recognizes is unknown. It was the approximately 120-subject validation cohort, separate from the roughly 700-subject first cohort, to which the donors belonged. This CDR3 has 12 residues. V was cut by 1 base and J by 8 bases, with 8 bases left in between. CDR1 is SGHAT and CDR2 is FQNNGV in the germline V gene. These data are taken from a study of cytomegalovirus exposure and HLA in healthy donors. Whole-study results and caveats: Whilst most TCR sequences proved rare, a subset of public TCRs occurred across many donors. CMV antigen specificity was confirmed in vitro for three CMV-associated chains.

The method was immunoSEQ multiplex PCR; TCRdb's version includes in-frame clones alone and lacks a portion of them. The table lists 100,000 to 120,000 clones, more than 75% of them singletons, with approximately 1.4% in the top ten. This chain uses TRBV11-2 with TRBJ1-1; D is ambiguous. The source is a woman aged 25 to 39 in good health and CMV-seropositive. Sequencing used PBMCs. The CDR3 protein is CASSLVMEEAFF. The DNA of the CDR3 is TGTGCCAGCAGCTTAGTTATGGAGGAAGCTTTCTTT.